The present T cell receptor beta chain was sequenced within a study of blood T cells in healthy people across ages (dated by TCRdb to about 2015). About the full investigation: Template switching captured roughly one uniquely barcoded TCR beta cDNA molecule per two T cells in model experiments. The study measured age-related changes in TCR beta repertoire diversity using deep sequencing normalized with unique cDNA molecular identifiers. Donors were grouped into four age groups: young (average approximately 15 years), middle-aged (approximately 41), aged (approximately 67) and long-lived (approximately 81). To avoid experimental bias, donors of different ages were spread randomly across the sequencing lanes. For two donors (one aged 18 to 30 and one aged 80 or older), the study analyzed two additional independent replicas of 1 million unique cDNA reads from the same blood draw. Broad study findings and their caveats: Observed TCR beta diversity per million T cells fell roughly linearly with age, and a significant reduction was already apparent by age roughly 40. A strong correlation was found between observed TCR beta diversity and the percentage of naive T cells measured by flow cytometry. Estimates of total diversity from one million sequenced T cells were regarded as lower bounds and underestimates. The long-lived group showed more naive CD4+ T cells, fewer expanded clones and increased TCR diversity than the aged group, suggesting age selection. Donor CMV infection status was unknown, potentially confounding age-related changes in expanded clonotypes. Bulk unsorted PBMC profiling prevented conclusive comparison of naive and antigen-experienced compartments.

The library was obtained by 5' RACE. The sample was run on an Illumina HiSeq 2500. A second about 7 to 12 cycle PCR used a sample-barcoded 5' primer and a J-beta primer mix. Each TCR beta cDNA molecule received a unique molecular identifier from a template-switch 5' adaptor carrying 12 random nucleotides. Each sample yielded at least 2.5 million CDR3-containing paired-end reads. All of the RNA was converted into first-strand cDNA using the Mint cDNA synthesis kit, with a TRBC-specific oligonucleotide serving as the primer. After uracil-DNA glycosylase treatment, a first 18-cycle PCR used universal primers M1SS and BC2_uni_R on all cDNA. Regarding the original processing steps: For normalization, 1 million high-quality reads, each with a distinct molecular identifier, were randomly selected from each sample. Reads sharing molecular identifiers were discarded rather than binned into consensus sequences. MiTCR, run with a Q25 quality threshold and the strictest error-elimination algorithm, handled CDR3 identification, clonotype clustering and error correction. A nonparametric unseen species model using Euler transformation provided a lower-bound estimate of total TCR beta diversity. TCRdb reprocessed the public reads (quality trimming at Q25 with fastp, clone calling with MiXCR) and kept in-frame beta chains. Entries that share a CDR3 protein sequence are merged under the most common genes and DNA. Clone size and V and J calls follow TCRdb, not the original study. Recorded for this sample are hundreds of thousands of distinct CDR3 sequences; under 55% of them occurred a single time. The ten largest clones take up roughly a fifth of the sample.

The roughly 37 donors, aged about 6 to 100 years, were systemically healthy Caucasian individuals from Russia. Around 10 milliliters of peripheral blood were collected from each donor into EDTA-treated Vacutainer tubes. Ficoll-Paque density-gradient centrifugation was used to isolate PBMCs, with at least 7 million per sample. Total RNA, at least 5 micrograms per sample, was extracted from PBMCs with Trizol reagent. For every donor, an aliquot of PBMCs went through flow cytometry to measure the percentages of naive CD45RAhigh/CD27high T cells. In the case of this clonotype: Its specific antigen is unknown. No much larger clone exists at a distance of one base, and base qualities are not known.

The CDR3 holds 13 amino acids from the cysteine to the phenylalanine. The DNA shown is the 39-base CDR3, in frame from base 1. V gives up 1 base and J gives up 10 bases, and the segment between their germline ends measures 10 bases. The germline V gene specifies SGHDN as CDR1 and FVKESK as CDR2. The material sequenced was blood. The chain was built from TRBV14 and TRBJ1-4; possibly the D gene is TRBD1, per 5 matching bases. The TCR was taken from a man aged 60-69 years in good health. The CDR3 region reads CASSQVFGGKLFF. The DNA reads as follows: TGTGCCAGCAGCCAAGTCTTTGGGGGAAAACTGTTTTTT.